Presented here are 14 T cell receptor beta chains from one specimen sequenced in a study of T-cell reconstitution after alpha-beta-depleted transplantation in children. The TCRbeta library incorporated unique molecular identifiers. Each CDR3 protein gets one entry after TCRdb re-called the PCR reads with MiXCR. The data show 200,000 to 250,000 distinct CDR3 sequences, approximately 11% seen once. Source: PBMCs, taken before TCRalphabeta/CD19-depleted stem cell transplant. The receptor source for this set is a child under two years old with acute myeloid leukemia, due to receive a stem cell transplant.

This clonotype has ten or more counts. The chain is built from TRBV13 and TRBJ2-7; the D is unclear. Germline V gene sequence: CDR1 PRHDT, CDR2 FYEKMQ (reference sequence). Trimming stripped 4 bases from V and 9 bases from J, with 13 bases between. The CDR3 spans 12 residues. For the CDR3, the DNA is TGTGCCAGCAGCTCCCCCACCTTCGGGCAGTACTTC. Its protein is CASSSPTFGQYF.

This clonotype was counted ten times or more. This chain connects TRBV20-1 to TRBJ2-1; TRBD1 matches 8 bases. CDR1 and CDR2 from the germline V gene are DFQATT and SNEGSKA (reference sequence). CDR3 length: 15 residues. The J segment lost 4 bases and the V segment lost 5 bases, leaving 10 bases of the junction unmatched. Here the CDR3 reads CSAFRGQDPYNEQFF. DNA for the CDR3: TGCAGTGCTTTTCGGGGACAGGATCCTTACAATGAGCAGTTCTTC.

The V and J genes are TRBV11-3 and TRBJ1-1; 7 bases align to TRBD1. V shed 5 bases, J shed 6 bases, and the junction held 12 bases outside the gene matches. This CDR3 is built from 15 residues. Germline CDR1 SGHNT, CDR2 YENEEA. The CDR3 here is CASSRGGTDVPEAFF. In nucleotides, the CDR3 is TGTGCCAGCAGCCGCGGCGGGACAGACGTACCTGAAGCTTTCTTT.

This clonotype was observed many times. V and J are TRBV18 and TRBJ2-3; 10 bases match TRBD2. The J segment lost 3 bases and the V segment lost 2 bases, leaving 5 bases of the junction unmatched. The length of the CDR3 is 16 residues. The germline V gene has CDR1 KGHSH and CDR2 LQKENI. CDR3 region: CASSPSGGAETDTQYF. The CDR3 DNA is TGTGCCAGCTCACCAAGCGGGGGGGCCGAAACAGATACGCAGTATTTT.

This clonotype was observed many times. The CDR3 DNA reads as TGTGCCAGCAGCCCACCAACGGCAAGCCCTTCCACAGATACGCAGTATTTT. This gives the protein CASSPPTASPSTDTQYF. The chain is built from TRBV5-5 and TRBJ2-3, with unresolved D. Trimming stripped 4 bases from V and 2 bases from J, with 20 bases between. The germline CDR1 and CDR2 sequences are SGHKS and YYEKEE (reference sequence). The CDR3 is 17 residues long.

This clonotype showed up many times. The V call is TRBV16, the J call TRBJ2-7; D remains ambiguous. Germline V CDR1 and CDR2: KGHSY, FQNENV. The CDR3 consists of 12 residues. Trimming removed 4 bases at V and 7 bases at J, with 11 bases between. The CDR3 spells CASSPSMGEQYF. CDR3 coding DNA: TGTGCCAGCAGCCCCTCCATGGGAGAGCAGTACTTC.

This clonotype was found many times. The V and J genes are TRBV11-2 and TRBJ1-1; no firm D call. The CDR3 spans 12 residues. The V gene's germline CDR1 is SGHAT and CDR2 FQNNGV. The V and J ends lost 5 bases and 4 bases respectively, with 8 bases between them. CDR3 DNA: TGTGCCAGCAGCCGAGGACCCACTGAAGCTTTCTTT. Its protein is CASSRGPTEAFF.

This clonotype appeared many times. This rearrangement joins TRBV9 to TRBJ2-3; TRBD2 is a possible D gene (6 bases). The V gene lost 3 bases and the J gene lost 2 bases, with 13 bases spanning the gap. The germline V gene has CDR1 SGDLS and CDR2 YYNGEE. The CDR3 is made up of 15 amino acids. CDR3 in amino acids: CASSGYRDSTDTQYF. In DNA, the CDR3 is TGTGCCAGCAGCGGCTACCGGGACTCCACAGATACGCAGTATTTT.

This clonotype was seen repeatedly, ten times or more. The chain uses TRBV20-1 and TRBJ2-3; 13 nucleotides match TRBD2. Germline CDR1 DFQATT, CDR2 SNEGSKA (reference sequence). The length of the CDR3 is 16 residues. Unmatched junction bases numbered 6, after V lost 2 bases and J lost 4 bases. The CDR3 DNA sequence: TGCAGTGCTAGAAGGACTAGCGGGGGAGGGCCAGATACGCAGTATTTT. It encodes CSARRTSGGGPDTQYF.

About this clonotype itself: An end of the junction does not agree with germline; a read error may underlie this. The chain carries TRBV27 and TRBJ1-1; a weak D match, TRBD1 (5 bases). From germline, CDR1 is MNHEY and CDR2 SMNVEV (reference sequence). The CDR3 has 14 amino acids. CDR3 protein: CASCLYPGLTEAFF. CDR3 DNA: TGTGCCAGCTGTTTATATCCGGGACTCACTGAAGCTTTCTTC.

This clonotype was seen ten or more times. The chain is built from TRBV7-2 and TRBJ2-3; D is perhaps TRBD2 (6 bases). The germline V gene has CDR1 SGHTA and CDR2 FQGNSA. The CDR3 is 15 amino acids. V was clipped by 4 bases and J by 4 bases, with 15 bases between them. The CDR3 protein is CASSYEGGWPDTQYF. The CDR3 DNA is TGTGCCAGCAGCTACGAGGGAGGATGGCCAGATACGCAGTATTTT.

This clonotype was observed at least ten times. The V gene is TRBV7-9, the J gene TRBJ2-7, with TRBD2 identical over 10 bases. The CDR3 is made up of 16 amino acids. The trim removed 5 bases at V and 0 bases at J, leaving 7 bases unmatched. Germline lookup yields CDR1 SEHNR and CDR2 FQNEAQ (reference sequence). The CDR3 spells CASSHGTSAFSYEQYF. The DNA for the CDR3 is TGTGCCAGCAGCCACGGGACTAGCGCCTTCTCCTACGAGCAGTACTTC.

This clonotype occurred a few times. This chain links TRBV6-1 with TRBJ2-1; D possibly corresponds to TRBD2 (5 bases). From germline, CDR1 is MNHNS and CDR2 SASEGT. The CDR3 is 15 residues long. V was trimmed by 8 bases and J by 0 bases, leaving 14 bases between them. Written as DNA, the CDR3 is TGTGCCAGCGAGCTGAGGGCGGGCTCCTACAATGAGCAGTTCTTC. Translation: CASELRAGSYNEQFF.

This clonotype was counted many times. V and J are TRBV4-3 and TRBJ2-2; 8 nucleotides align to TRBD2. This CDR3 spans 17 amino acids. V was clipped by 0 bases and J by 1 base; unmatched bases: 4. In germline, CDR1 is LGHNA, CDR2 YSLEER. The DNA for the CDR3 is TGCGCCAGCAGCCAAGAGGCTGGGACTAGGAACACCGGGGAGCTGTTTTTT. This encodes CASSQEAGTRNTGELFF.